The 3 T cell receptor beta chains reported below all come from one sample, sequenced in a study of T cells after yellow fever vaccination (dated by TCRdb to about 2019). Preparation of the library involved 5' RACE. The data were produced on an Illumina HiSeq 2500. The raw public data were reprocessed by TCRdb itself: fastp quality trimming at Q25, MiXCR clonotype calling, in-frame beta chains only. Merged by CDR3 protein, the rows form single entries marked with the most common genes and DNA. Counted in this sample were more than 450,000 distinct CDR3 sequences; roughly a fifth of them appeared once. Clones ranked in the top ten supply roughly a sixth of the sample. In light of the paper, this sample's treatment or condition label describes: live attenuated yellow fever vaccine strain. This sample comprised PBMCs, obtained approximately 22 days after the first yellow fever vaccination. These receptors were collected from a man between 18 and 29 years old who received the YFV17D yellow fever vaccine.

V is TRBV6-1 and J is TRBJ1-2; D is perhaps TRBD1 (5 bases). Germline assignment: CDR1 MNHNS and CDR2 SASEGT. This CDR3 has 14 amino acids. The V end lost 5 bases, the J end lost 1 base, and 11 bases lay between the germline ends. CDR3 sequence reads: CASSRDSNNYGYTF. The CDR3 region has the DNA TGTGCCAGCAGTCGGGACTCCAATAACTATGGCTACACCTTC.

The chain combines TRBV30 with TRBJ2-7, with D unclear. Trimming took 2 bases from V and 3 from J, leaving 14 bases between them. Germline values: CDR1 GTSNPN, CDR2 SVGIG (reference sequence). CDR3 length: 14 residues. The CDR3: CAWSQRLSIYEQYF. In nucleotides, the CDR3 is TGTGCCTGGAGTCAACGGTTATCAATCTACGAGCAGTACTTC.

This sequence joins TRBV12-3 or TRBV12-4 and TRBJ1-6; D uncertain. This CDR3 comprises 13 residues. V was cut by 3 bases and J by 7 bases, with 7 bases left in between. CDR3 residues: CASSFLENSPLHF. DNA of the CDR3: TGTGCCAGCAGTTTCTTGGAGAATTCACCCCTCCACTTT.